The 20 T cell receptor beta chains in this list originate from one sample, sequenced in a study of cytomegalovirus exposure and HLA in healthy donors. 60 Vbeta and 13 Jbeta primers were used in PCR. Generated by immunoSEQ multiplex PCR, the TCRdb table keeps only in-frame clones and is missing some. The repertoire holds some 180,000 clones, roughly 85% seen once, with approximately 4.4% in the top ten. The material sequenced was PBMCs. The receptor set was obtained from a woman in her thirties in good health and CMV-seropositive.

The chain links TRBV20-1 to TRBJ2-5; TRBD2 aligns across 7 bases. CDR3 length: 11 amino acids. Germline V gene sequence: CDR1 DFQATT, CDR2 SNEGSKA (reference sequence). Unmatched junction bases numbered 4, after V lost 5 bases and J lost 7 bases. CDR3 amino acids: CSADKRGTQYF. CDR3 in DNA: TGCAGTGCTGACAAGCGGGGGACCCAGTACTTC.

This chain uses TRBV11-3 with TRBJ2-2; 11 bases are shared with TRBD2. The CDR3 loop spans 16 amino acids. Trimming cost V 1 base and J 4 bases; bases outside gene matches: 2. Germline CDR1 and CDR2: SGHNT and YENEEA. The CDR3, as DNA: TGTGCCAGCAGCTTAGTAGCGGGAGGGCTCACCGGGGAGCTGTTTTTT. Residues: CASSLVAGGLTGELFF.

This clone showed up just once. The chain uses TRBV19 and TRBJ2-2; no clear D. V lost 7 bases to trimming and J lost 7 bases, with 7 bases between them. From germline, CDR1 is LNHDA and CDR2 SQIVND (reference sequence). The CDR3 contains 11 residues. The CDR3 region is CASKTGGELFF. CDR3 nucleotide sequence: TGTGCCAGTAAAACGGGCGGGGAGCTGTTTTTT. Based on the CDR3 plus reference TRBV19 and TRBJ2-2, the full variable domain is DGGITQSPKYLFRKEGQNVTLSCEQNLNHDAMYWYRQDPGQGLRLIYYSQIVNDFQKGDIAEGYSVSREKKESFPLTVTSAQKNPTAFYLCASKTGGELFFGEGSRLTVL.

This clone was seen a single time. The chain joins TRBV6-1 to TRBJ2-5, with 11 bases lining up with TRBD1. Germline V CDR1 and CDR2: MNHNS, SASEGT. The V segment lost 6 bases and the J segment 4 bases; nucleotides outside the gene matches: 7. The CDR3 covers 15 residues. CDR3 bases: TGTGCCAGCAGGCCGGGACAGGGGGGTGGAGAGACCCAGTACTTC. Amino acid sequence: CASRPGQGGGETQYF.

This clone was observed a few times. The chain combines TRBV19 with TRBJ2-5; TRBD2 agrees at 13 bases. The CDR3 sequence is 15 residues long. Germline V gene sequence: CDR1 LNHDA, CDR2 SQIVND (reference sequence). Trimming at V came to 7 bases and at J to 1 base, leaving 3 bases not matched to a gene. This chain's CDR3 is CASKTSGGRQETQYF. As DNA, the CDR3 is TGTGCCAGTAAGACTAGCGGGGGGCGCCAAGAGACCCAGTACTTC.

V is TRBV6-6 and J is TRBJ1-5, with 9 bases fitting TRBD1. Germline trimming cut 6 bases from V and 0 bases from J; bases unmatched to any gene: 6. The CDR3 is 16 amino acids. Germline V gene data show CDR1 as MNHNY and CDR2 as SVGAGI (reference sequence). CDR3 sequence reads: CASSQDRGNSNQPQHF. CDR3 sequence (DNA): TGTGCCAGCAGCCAAGACAGGGGGAATAGCAATCAGCCCCAGCATTTT.

This clone was detected a few times. The chain combines TRBV5-1 with TRBJ2-3; D is unresolved. The CDR3 totals 13 residues. Germline-derived CDR1 and CDR2 are SGHRS and YFSETQ. V dropped 4 bases and J dropped 2 bases, with 8 bases sitting between them. The chain's CDR3 is CASSPQATDTQYF. The CDR3 bases are TGCGCCAGCAGCCCCCAGGCCACAGATACGCAGTATTTT.

The chain combines TRBV15 with TRBJ2-3; tentatively, D is TRBD1 (5 bases). CDR1 and CDR2 from the germline V gene are LNHNV and YYDKDF (reference sequence). Trimming took off 4 bases at V and 4 bases at J, with 6 bases between the two ends. The CDR3 spans 12 residues. The CDR3 region is CATSTRADTQYF. The CDR3 DNA sequence: TGTGCCACCAGCACCAGGGCAGATACGCAGTATTTT.

The chain has TRBV6-6 and TRBJ1-1, with D possibly being TRBD1 (5 bases). Trimming removed 2 bases at V and 4 bases at J, with 17 bases between. The CDR3 totals 16 residues. Germline V gene sequence: CDR1 MNHNY, CDR2 SVGAGI (reference sequence). The CDR3 protein is CASSYGGVGYGTEAFF. The CDR3 DNA sequence: TGTGCCAGCAGTTACGGGGGGGTCGGCTACGGCACTGAAGCTTTCTTT.

This chain joins TRBV4-3 and TRBJ2-7; TRBD2 aligns across 8 bases. CDR1 LGHNA and CDR2 YSLEER come from the germline V gene. The V and J ends lost 8 bases and 2 bases, in that order; junction bases with no gene match: 5. The CDR3 has 13 amino acids. The CDR3 coding sequence is TGCGCCAGCGGGACTAGTTTGACCTACGAGCAGTACTTC. This codes for CASGTSLTYEQYF.

V gene TRBV6-5 combines with J gene TRBJ1-2; D gene ambiguous. Germline CDR1 MNHEY, CDR2 SVGAGI. The CDR3 totals 13 residues. V was shortened by 8 bases and J by 2 bases, with 12 bases between the two germline ends. This CDR3 is CASAPSQNYGYTF. The CDR3 nucleotides are TGTGCCAGCGCCCCATCCCAGAACTATGGCTACACCTTC.

The rearrangement links TRBV5-1 to TRBJ2-3, with 9 bases fitting TRBD1. Per germline, CDR1 SGHRS and CDR2 YFSETQ. V lost 1 base to trimming and J lost 2 bases; unmatched junction nucleotides: 8. The CDR3 consists of 17 residues. The CDR3 sequence: CASSLPRDREITDTQYF. Written as DNA, the CDR3 is TGCGCCAGCAGCTTGCCTAGGGACAGGGAAATCACAGATACGCAGTATTTT.

The chain has TRBV13 and TRBJ2-5; the D gene is possibly TRBD1 (6 bases). Germline V CDR1 and CDR2: PRHDT, FYEKMQ (reference sequence). Trimming removed 4 bases at V and 1 base at J, with 13 bases between. This CDR3 is built from 15 residues. Here the CDR3 reads CASSSRGFGQETQYF. CDR3 nucleotide sequence: TGTGCCAGCAGCTCAAGGGGGTTCGGCCAAGAGACCCAGTACTTC.

The chain recombines TRBV30 with TRBJ2-2, with 9 nucleotides matching TRBD2. The V gene end was trimmed by 2 bases and the J gene end by 4 bases; junction bases not matched to a gene: 5. The CDR3 runs to 15 residues. CDR1 GTSNPN and CDR2 SVGIG come from the germline V gene (reference sequence). CDR3 protein: CAWSPAGGVTGELFF. CDR3 DNA: TGTGCCTGGAGTCCAGCGGGAGGCGTCACCGGGGAGCTGTTTTTT.

The chain recombines TRBV5-1 with TRBJ2-7; TRBD1 matches 8 bases. The V and J ends lost 4 bases and 6 bases, in that order; junction bases with no gene match: 15. Germline loops: CDR1 SGHRS, CDR2 YFSETQ. This CDR3 region has 16 residues. In DNA, the CDR3 is TGCGCCAGCAGCCCTGAATTGGCCGGACAGGGCGTCGAGCAGTACTTC. Its protein product is CASSPELAGQGVEQYF.

The CDR3 protein is CASSQDRTSYYEQYF. Here the CDR3 DNA reads TGCGCCAGCAGCCAAGACAGGACTAGCTACTACGAGCAGTACTTC. V and J are TRBV4-3 and TRBJ2-7; 8 nucleotides line up with TRBD2. The V and J ends lost 0 bases and 3 bases, in that order; junction bases with no gene match: 4. This CDR3 is built from 15 residues. The germline V gene encodes CDR1 LGHNA and CDR2 YSLEER.

This clone has a single count. The junction departs from the called germline gene at one end, perhaps through a read error. This chain connects TRBV2 to TRBJ1-4, with D maybe TRBD1 (5 bases). This CDR3 region has 15 residues. The germline V gene has CDR1 SNHLY and CDR2 FYNNEI. The CDR3 reads CASSEDSGGFEKLFF. CDR3 nucleotides: TGTGCCAGCAGCGAAGACAGCGGGGGATTCGAAAAACTGTTTTTT.

The V call is TRBV5-5, the J call TRBJ2-7; D unresolved. The V gene's germline CDR1 is SGHKS and CDR2 YYEKEE (reference sequence). V was shortened by 1 base and J by 2 bases, with 16 bases between the two germline ends. The length of the CDR3 is 16 residues. Written as DNA, the CDR3 is TGTGCCAGCAGCTTGAGTCCCGGCGGATACCCCTACGAGCAGTACTTC. It encodes CASSLSPGGYPYEQYF.

This clone was detected a few times. DNA of the CDR3: TGTGCCAGCAGTGAATCAGAGAACACTGAAGCTTTCTTT. Protein product: CASSESENTEAFF. This chain uses TRBV2 with TRBJ1-1; D not certain. The germline V and J ends were trimmed by 2 bases and 1 base, with 5 bases remaining between them. This CDR3 spans 13 amino acids. Germline CDR1 SNHLY, CDR2 FYNNEI.

The chain couples TRBV4-1 to TRBJ1-4, with 9 bases identical to TRBD1. CDR1 and CDR2 (germline): MGHRA, YSYEKL. This CDR3 has 15 amino acids. Trimming took 5 bases from V and 2 from J; bases not matched to a gene: 3. CDR3 amino acids: CASSKQGATNEKLFF. As DNA, the CDR3 is TGCGCCAGCAGCAAACAGGGGGCGACTAATGAAAAACTGTTTTTT.